This TCR beta chain was observed in a study of CD8+CD57+ T cells in acquired aplastic anemia. Study in general: On average, sorted CD4+ and CD8+ cells gave 3.2 ug of DNA.

CD8+CD57+ cell expansion had been shown by flow cytometry in patients chosen for sequencing. The use of genomic DNA as template underpinned the TCR beta VDJ and CDR3 profiling. MiXCR was run by TCRdb on the reads, yielding one entry per CDR3 protein. The sample yields some 200,000 distinct CDR3 sequences, nearly 50% seen once. Study-level results: Simpson's diversity of CD8+ cells was not significantly different in patients compared with controls. Shared by patients and controls, 25 to 35 CD8+ CDR3s were abundant in patients.

About this clonotype itself: What it binds is unknown.

CDR1 and CDR2 (germline): MDHEN, SYDVKM. The CDR3 contains 12 residues. J gave up 10 bases and V 4 bases, and 6 bases lay outside the gene matches. The sequencing sample was made of sorted CD4+, CD8+, or CD8+CD57+ T cells (not recorded which) from PBMCs. The V gene is TRBV28, the J gene TRBJ2-7, with 8 bases that match TRBD2. This receptor was identified in a human donor with aplastic anemia. CDR3 in DNA: TGTGCCAGCAGTTCAGGACTAGCCGATCAGTACTTC. It codes for CASSSGLADQYF.